This T cell receptor (beta chain) was retrieved from a study of blood T cell repertoires in COVID-19. Study background: The United States, Italy and Spain provided the acute and convalescent COVID-19 samples. T cells, B-cell-depleted T cells, or PBMCs provided the cDNA or gDNA that served as material.

Methods used by the authors: Nucleated cell number was recorded as an estimate derived from reference gene primer amplification. Using immunoSEQ multiplex PCR, the repertoire was profiled, and TCRdb retains in-frame clones only, with some absent. V and J calls and clone size are as listed in that table; D and trimming were resolved from the DNA. Found here are 70,000 or so clones, more than 75% of them singletons; the top ten hold 11%. There are 14 residues in the CDR3. Trimming left V 7 bases short and J 2 bases short, with 15 bases between. This clone was seen a few times. This receptor was obtained from a woman younger than 35 with acute or convalescent COVID-19. The gene calls are TRBV23-1 and TRBJ2-7, with D perhaps TRBD1 (5 bases). TRBV23-1 is noted as an ORF with a role that remains uncertain. Source material: peripheral blood. As DNA, the CDR3 is TGCGCCAGCACGTCGCCAGGGCACACCTACGAGCAGTACTTC. Encoded protein: CASTSPGHTYEQYF.